The next 18 T cell receptor beta chains were all read from a single sample in a study of blood T cell repertoires in COVID-19. Sequencing used immunoSEQ multiplex PCR; TCRdb keeps in-frame clones, though not all of them. The table shows roughly 160,000 clones, with around 80% occurring only once. Sequences were obtained from PBMCs or T cells enriched from blood (not recorded which). Receptors were obtained from a man in his fifties or sixties who had recovered from COVID-19.

This rearrangement joins TRBV5-5 to TRBJ1-2; TRBD1 aligns across 9 bases. J gave up 8 bases and V 2 bases, and 7 bases lay outside the gene matches. The CDR3 consists of 14 residues. Germline V gene data show CDR1 as SGHKS and CDR2 as YYEKEE (reference sequence). The CDR3, as DNA: TGTGCCAGCAGCTTCACAGGGGGCGGTGAGGGCTACACCTTC. Protein: CASSFTGGGEGYTF.

This clone appeared a few times. The V call is TRBV30, the J call TRBJ1-2, with 7 positions matching TRBD1. Trimming at V came to 4 bases and at J to 8 bases, leaving 10 bases not matched to a gene. This CDR3 has 13 amino acids. Germline V CDR1 and CDR2: GTSNPN, SVGIG (reference sequence). The CDR3 region is CAWNTGDSSGYTF. CDR3 nucleotides: TGTGCCTGGAACACCGGGGACAGCAGCGGCTACACCTTC. The whole variable domain, filled in from reference TRBV30 and TRBJ1-2, reads SQTIHQWPATLVQPVGSPLSLECTVEGTSNPNLYWYRQAAGRGLQLLFYSVGIGQISSEVPQNLSASRPQDRQFILSSKKLLLSDSGFYLCAWNTGDSSGYTFGSGTRLTVV.

V is TRBV5-4 and J is TRBJ2-5, with 7 positions matching TRBD2. Germline-derived CDR1 and CDR2 are SGHNT and YYREEE (reference sequence). This CDR3 comprises 17 residues. V lost 3 bases, J lost 4 bases, and 15 bases stayed unmatched. CDR3: CASSSLGSGGGGETQYF. The CDR3, as DNA: TGTGCCAGCAGCTCCCTTGGGAGCGGCGGGGGAGGAGAGACCCAGTACTTC.

The chain is built from TRBV4-1 and TRBJ2-1; 7 bases align to TRBD2. The CDR3 extends over 16 amino acids. The ends lost 5 bases at V and 3 bases at J; junction bases unmatched: 10. Per the germline V gene, CDR1 is MGHRA and CDR2 is YSYEKL. Here the CDR3 reads CASSSYPGGNYNEQFF. In DNA form, the CDR3 reads TGCGCCAGCAGCTCTTATCCGGGGGGAAACTACAATGAGCAGTTCTTC.

The chain recombines TRBV5-1 with TRBJ1-2; D gene uncertain. Trimming stripped 0 bases from V and 4 bases from J, with 13 bases between. The germline V gene has CDR1 SGHRS and CDR2 YFSETQ. The CDR3 has 15 residues. CDR3 region: CASSLGESTSYGYTF. The CDR3 DNA sequence: TGCGCCAGCAGCTTGGGGGAGAGCACCAGCTATGGCTACACCTTC.

This sequence joins TRBV2 and TRBJ2-7, with 14 positions matching TRBD2. The CDR3 runs 14 residues. V shed 8 bases, J shed 4 bases, and the junction held 4 bases outside the gene matches. CDR1 and CDR2 (germline): SNHLY, FYNNEI. Here the CDR3 reads CASGRLAGGYEQYF. DNA for the CDR3: TGTGCCAGCGGTCGACTAGCGGGGGGGTACGAGCAGTACTTC.

The V call is TRBV5-1, the J call TRBJ1-3, with 7 bases matching TRBD1. This CDR3 comprises 14 residues. CDR1 and CDR2 (germline): SGHRS, YFSETQ. The V gene end was trimmed by 0 bases and the J gene end by 7 bases; junction bases not matched to a gene: 4. The CDR3 loop reads CASSLEGQLNTIYF. The CDR3 DNA sequence: TGCGCCAGCAGCTTGGAGGGACAGCTCAACACCATATATTTT.

The V and J genes are TRBV5-6 and TRBJ2-2; a weak D match, TRBD1 (5 bases). V was cut by 4 bases and J by 4 bases, with 20 bases left in between. Germline lookup yields CDR1 SGHDT and CDR2 YYEEEE. The CDR3 sequence is 17 residues long. The CDR3, as DNA: TGTGCCAGCAGCCCCAACAGGATTCCCCTCTCCACCGGGGAGCTGTTTTTT. It encodes CASSPNRIPLSTGELFF. The full variable domain, completed using reference TRBV5-6 and TRBJ2-2, is DAGVTQSPTHLIKTRGQQVTLRCSPKSGHDTVSWYQQALGQGPQFIFQYYEEEERQRGNFPDRFSGHQFPNYSSELNVNALLLGDSALYLCASSPNRIPLSTGELFFGEGSRLTVL.

The V call is TRBV6-5, the J call TRBJ2-2; D ambiguous. Germline V gene data show CDR1 as MNHEY and CDR2 as SVGAGI. V was clipped by 4 bases and J by 6 bases, with 9 bases between them. There are 13 residues in the CDR3. The CDR3 nucleotides read TGTGCCAGCAGTTCGACCAGGTCCGGGGAGCTGTTTTTT. This translates into CASSSTRSGELFF.

The chain uses TRBV7-8 and TRBJ1-2; 11 bases line up with TRBD1. The J segment lost 5 bases and the V segment lost 1 base, leaving 3 bases of the junction unmatched. The CDR3 sequence is 15 residues long. Germline V gene lookup returns CDR1 SGHVS and CDR2 FQNEAQ. CDR3 protein: CASSLGGQGAYGYTF. The DNA for the CDR3 is TGTGCCAGCAGCTTAGGCGGACAGGGGGCATATGGCTACACCTTC.

The CDR3 DNA is TGTGCCAGCAGCTTAGACAGGGGGCGGAATTCACCCCTCCACTTT. It translates to CASSLDRGRNSPLHF. The chain recombines TRBV11-2 with TRBJ1-6; 8 bases match TRBD1. This CDR3 region has 15 residues. J gave up 7 bases and V 0 bases, and 2 bases lay outside the gene matches. CDR1 is SGHAT and CDR2 is FQNNGV in the germline V gene.

The chain recombines TRBV28 with TRBJ1-4, with D uncertain. The CDR3 loop spans 15 amino acids. Trimming left V 7 bases short and J 0 bases short, with 12 bases between. CDR1 MDHEN and CDR2 SYDVKM come from the germline V gene. DNA of the CDR3: TGTGCCAGCACTGTCGGCGGATCAACTAATGAAAAACTGTTTTTT. Protein product: CASTVGGSTNEKLFF.

The chain couples TRBV4-1 to TRBJ2-2; 7 bases align to TRBD2. J lost 5 bases, V lost 3 bases, and 6 bases had no gene match. The CDR3 runs to 15 residues. Germline CDR1 reads MGHRA; CDR2 reads YSYEKL. CDR3 bases: TGCGCCAGCAGCCATCTCACTAGCGTTACCGGGGAGCTGTTTTTT. Its translation is CASSHLTSVTGELFF.

This clone appeared once. V usage is TRBV7-2 and J usage is TRBJ1-2; D remains unclear. Germline CDR1 SGHTA, CDR2 FQGNSA. V shed 3 bases and J shed 8 bases, with 13 bases lying between them. The CDR3 loop spans 13 amino acids. The CDR3 spells CASSFRRDHGYTF. The CDR3 DNA reads as TGTGCCAGCAGCTTTAGGAGGGATCACGGCTACACCTTC.

V gene TRBV14 combines with J gene TRBJ2-5; D is ambiguous. Per germline, CDR1 SGHDN and CDR2 FVKESK. Trimming stripped 0 bases from V and 5 bases from J, with 16 bases between. The CDR3 has 16 residues. The CDR3 nucleotides read TGTGCCAGCAGCCAAGAGACCGTGGGCCCGACGGAGACCCAGTACTTC. Translating gives CASSQETVGPTETQYF.

This rearrangement joins TRBV7-8 to TRBJ2-7; D may be TRBD1 (5 bases). This CDR3 comprises 16 residues. V lost 5 bases to trimming and J lost 3 bases, with 20 bases between them. Germline CDR1 SGHVS, CDR2 FQNEAQ. As DNA, the CDR3 is TGTGCCAGCAGCCGTGACAGCCCAGGACGTGGCTACGAGCAGTACTTC. Its protein product is CASSRDSPGRGYEQYF.

The rearrangement uses TRBV4-1 and TRBJ2-3, with 10 nucleotides matching TRBD1. The V gene end was trimmed by 4 bases and the J gene end by 1 base; junction bases not matched to a gene: 11. This CDR3 region has 18 residues. Germline V gene data show CDR1 as MGHRA and CDR2 as YSYEKL. This CDR3 is CASSPMLGQGLRTDTQYF. CDR3 sequence (DNA): TGCGCCAGCAGCCCGATGCTGGGACAGGGGCTCCGCACAGATACGCAGTATTTT.

The rearrangement joins TRBV12-3 or TRBV12-4 to TRBJ1-1; a possible D gene is TRBD1 (6 bases). The CDR3 totals 12 residues. Trimming took 5 bases from V and 6 from J, leaving 10 bases between them. Here the CDR3 reads CASSPGGAEAFF. CDR3 DNA sequence: TGTGCCAGCAGTCCGGGGGGCGCTGAAGCTTTCTTT.